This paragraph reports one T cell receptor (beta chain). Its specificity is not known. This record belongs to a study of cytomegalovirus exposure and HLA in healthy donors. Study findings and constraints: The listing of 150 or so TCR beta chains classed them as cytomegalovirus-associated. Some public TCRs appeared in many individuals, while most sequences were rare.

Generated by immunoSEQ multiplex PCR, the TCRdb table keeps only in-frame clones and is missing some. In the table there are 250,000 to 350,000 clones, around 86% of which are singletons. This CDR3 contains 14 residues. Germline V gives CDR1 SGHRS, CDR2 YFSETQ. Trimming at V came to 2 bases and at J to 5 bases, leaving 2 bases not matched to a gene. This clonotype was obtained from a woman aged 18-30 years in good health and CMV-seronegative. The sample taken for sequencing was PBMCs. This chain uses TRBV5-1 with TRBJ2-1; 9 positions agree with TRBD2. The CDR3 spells CASSFAGGNNEQFF. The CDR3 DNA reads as TGCGCCAGCAGCTTCGCGGGGGGGAACAATGAGCAGTTCTTC.